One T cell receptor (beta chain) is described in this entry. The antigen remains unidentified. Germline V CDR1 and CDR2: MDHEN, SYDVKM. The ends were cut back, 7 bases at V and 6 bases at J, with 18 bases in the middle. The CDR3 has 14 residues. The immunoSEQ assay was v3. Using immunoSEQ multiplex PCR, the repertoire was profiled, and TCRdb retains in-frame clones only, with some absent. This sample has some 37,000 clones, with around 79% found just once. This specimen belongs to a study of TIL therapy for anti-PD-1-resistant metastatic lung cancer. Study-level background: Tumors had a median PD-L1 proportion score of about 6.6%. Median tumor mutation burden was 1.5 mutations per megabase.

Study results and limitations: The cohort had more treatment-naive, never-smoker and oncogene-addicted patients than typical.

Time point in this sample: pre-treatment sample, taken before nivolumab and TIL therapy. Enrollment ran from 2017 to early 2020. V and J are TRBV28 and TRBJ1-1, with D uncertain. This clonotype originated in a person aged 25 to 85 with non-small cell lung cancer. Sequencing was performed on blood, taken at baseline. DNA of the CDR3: TGTGCCAGCACCCCCTACCTAGAGGGATCTGAAGCTTTCTTT. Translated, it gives CASTPYLEGSEAFF.